The TCR beta chain described here comes from a study of cytomegalovirus exposure and HLA in healthy donors. Findings and caveats of the study: In vitro work confirmed that a few CMV-associated chains recognize CMV antigens. Sequencing likely generated an artifact that appeared as a cluster of highly shared sequence variants. Generally TCR sequences proved uncommon, though certain public TCRs appeared in numerous donors.

V was cut by 7 bases and J by 12 bases, with 16 bases left in between. This CDR3 is built from 12 residues. Germline V gives CDR1 SGHAT, CDR2 FQNNGV. Concerning this clone: Antigen specificity is unknown.

The primer mix had 60 Vbeta and 13 Jbeta primers. The protocol was immunoSEQ multiplex PCR, while the TCRdb copy is restricted to in-frame clones and leaves out a portion. Among fewer than 200,000 clones listed, 65% to 90% were seen once. This clonotype was sampled from a human donor in good health. The sample was PBMCs. This rearrangement joins TRBV11-2 to TRBJ2-1, with D perhaps matching TRBD1 (5 bases). The CDR3: CASIRPGQGQFF. The CDR3 DNA reads TGTGCCAGCATCCGGCCGGGCCAGGGGCAGTTCTTC.